This TCR beta chain was identified during a study of shared clonotypes between healthy human individuals. This clone was seen a few times. Sequencing was performed with immunoSEQ multiplex PCR; in TCRdb, only in-frame clones are kept and a portion is missing. The sample lists about 1.1 million clones, more than 75% seen once, with under 0.8% in the top ten. Trimming took off 5 bases at V and 6 bases at J, with 11 bases between the two ends. Germline V gene data show CDR1 as MDHEN and CDR2 as SYDVKM. This CDR3 has 12 amino acids. This TCR derives from a man aged 18 to 30 in good health. Some clones in this sample may be carry-over from other donors' samples. The chain has TRBV28 and TRBJ2-7, with a weak D call TRBD1 (5 bases). The sample comprised memory CD4+ T cells from PBMCs. Noted subset: CD45RA-negative fraction. CDR3: CASSKTAFEQYF. CDR3 bases: TGTGCCAGCAGTAAGACAGCCTTCGAGCAGTACTTC.